This record concerns one TCR beta chain sequence. Authors' analysis steps: Reference gene primers were amplified, and this amplification served to estimate nucleated cell counts. Sequenced by immunoSEQ multiplex PCR; TCRdb stores in-frame clones only, minus some. From that table come the V and J calls and clone size; the DNA was used to work out D and trimming. The data contain roughly 500,000 clones, 70% to 90% of them seen just once; the ten biggest clones take up 3% to 3.5%. This specimen comes from a study of blood T cell repertoires in COVID-19. Study information: PBMCs, B-cell-depleted T cells, or T cells were the source of the cDNA or gDNA that made up the material.

The CDR3 length is 16 residues. CDR1 is SGHTA, CDR2 FQGTGA, per germline. Trimming cost V 5 bases and J 8 bases, with 24 bases left between them. Sequenced: peripheral blood. The genes are TRBV7-3 and TRBJ1-1, with D maybe TRBD1 (5 bases). This clonotype was obtained from a human donor in a cohort sampled during active COVID-19. Here the CDR3 DNA reads TGTGCCAGCAGCCCTCGGGGGGGGACCCTCTACCCCGAAGCTTTCTTT. Its protein is CASSPRGGTLYPEAFF.